This entry is about one T cell receptor beta chain. Its antigen is unidentified. Sequencing used immunoSEQ multiplex PCR; TCRdb keeps in-frame clones, though not all of them. The data show about 120,000 clones, approximately 90% seen once. The record originates from a study of T cell responses to AZD1222 COVID-19 vaccine. Notes on the study in general: CD4 TCRs associated with vaccination spanned spike, dominating at 160-218 and 743-854.

Trimming stripped 3 bases from V and 1 base from J, with 21 bases between. From germline, CDR1 is SGDLS and CDR2 YYNGEE. The CDR3 length is 18 residues. The rearrangement joins TRBV9 to TRBJ2-3; tentative D call: TRBD2 (7 bases). This sequence originates from an adult in good health. Material: peripheral blood, obtained on day 0 of AZD1222 vaccination. The CDR3 protein is CASSAAPGGGSGTDTQYF. The CDR3 nucleotides read TGTGCCAGCAGCGCCGCCCCCGGGGGCGGGAGCGGCACAGATACGCAGTATTTT.